Listed below are T cell receptor beta chains from one sample, sequenced in a study of blood T cell repertoires in COVID-19. Sequencing used immunoSEQ multiplex PCR; TCRdb keeps in-frame clones, though not all of them. Among about 170,000 clones listed, around 72% were seen once. Sequencing input: peripheral blood. These receptors all stem from a woman older than 75 with acute or convalescent COVID-19. Both conserved end residues are part of each CDR3. The order of the fields is V gene, J gene, CDR3 protein.

v_call: TRBV5-4; j_call: TRBJ2-5; cdr3_aa: CASSLDSRTQYF
v_call: TRBV5-5; j_call: TRBJ2-7; cdr3_aa: CASSPRGGAAYEQYF
v_call: TRBV19; j_call: TRBJ1-5; cdr3_aa: CASNGPEREEQPQHF
v_call: TRBV27; j_call: TRBJ1-5; cdr3_aa: CASSDPRGGNQPQHF
v_call: TRBV27; j_call: TRBJ1-2; cdr3_aa: CASSLTTDYGYTF
v_call: TRBV10-3; j_call: TRBJ2-3; cdr3_aa: CAISEWASGSGTDTQYF
v_call: TRBV28; j_call: TRBJ2-4; cdr3_aa: CASSRLPLAKNIQYF
v_call: TRBV6-2/TRBV6-3; j_call: TRBJ2-1; cdr3_aa: CASSYSRRVGEQFF
v_call: TRBV5-1; j_call: TRBJ2-7; cdr3_aa: CASSLGEYEQYF
v_call: TRBV7-2; j_call: TRBJ1-1; cdr3_aa: CASSQGQRGSAEAFF
v_call: TRBV2; j_call: TRBJ2-3; cdr3_aa: CASRGGLAGAHSTDTQYF
v_call: TRBV6-2/TRBV6-3; j_call: TRBJ1-5; cdr3_aa: CASSSDLQGQPQHF
v_call: TRBV14; j_call: TRBJ2-7; cdr3_aa: CASSQGQGATYEQYF
v_call: TRBV20-1; j_call: TRBJ2-3; cdr3_aa: CSAGVTDTQYF
v_call: TRBV3-1/TRBV3-2; j_call: TRBJ1-1; cdr3_aa: CASSPYDRGRTEAFF
v_call: TRBV7-2; j_call: TRBJ1-6; cdr3_aa: CASRAWDRENSPLHF
v_call: TRBV11-2; j_call: TRBJ2-1; cdr3_aa: CASSSTRLREQFF
v_call: TRBV30; j_call: TRBJ1-2; cdr3_aa: CAWVGGAGYTF
v_call: TRBV5-1; j_call: TRBJ2-3; cdr3_aa: CASSLAGSGGTDTQYF
v_call: TRBV27; j_call: TRBJ1-6; cdr3_aa: CASSPHVQGSPLHF
v_call: TRBV25-1; j_call: TRBJ2-1; cdr3_aa: CASSLEGDYYNEQFF
v_call: TRBV2; j_call: TRBJ2-1; cdr3_aa: CASSEVREAEQFF
v_call: TRBV4-2; j_call: TRBJ1-4; cdr3_aa: CASSPMPLVSATNEKLFF
v_call: TRBV19; j_call: TRBJ2-1; cdr3_aa: CASSITSGIYNEQFF
v_call: TRBV24-1; j_call: TRBJ2-1; cdr3_aa: CATSDLLAGGTKQFF
v_call: TRBV9; j_call: TRBJ2-7; cdr3_aa: CASSESGSSYEQYF
v_call: TRBV3-1/TRBV3-2; j_call: TRBJ2-7; cdr3_aa: CASSLIQGAYEQYF
v_call: TRBV19; j_call: TRBJ1-3; cdr3_aa: CASGRDRGQNTIYF
v_call: TRBV24-1; j_call: TRBJ2-1; cdr3_aa: CATSESSGNHNEQFF
v_call: TRBV15; j_call: TRBJ1-1; cdr3_aa: CATSYSPGDTEAFF
v_call: TRBV7-6; j_call: TRBJ2-3; cdr3_aa: CASSLGSGTSTDTQYF
v_call: TRBV4-1; j_call: TRBJ2-3; cdr3_aa: CASSQESLAPVTDTQYF
v_call: TRBV28; j_call: TRBJ2-3; cdr3_aa: CASSSGTSPDTQYF
v_call: TRBV11-2; j_call: TRBJ1-2; cdr3_aa: CASSLEDSRTAQAF
v_call: TRBV30; j_call: TRBJ2-1; cdr3_aa: CAVQGVNTYNEQFF
v_call: TRBV5-1; j_call: TRBJ1-2; cdr3_aa: CASSPGRGVYGYTF
v_call: TRBV28; j_call: TRBJ1-2; cdr3_aa: CASSLSQGAYGYTF
v_call: TRBV24-1; j_call: TRBJ2-1; cdr3_aa: CATSDSSGFDEQFF
v_call: TRBV28; j_call: TRBJ2-1; cdr3_aa: CASSLTGTSPNEQFF
v_call: TRBV6-5; j_call: TRBJ2-1; cdr3_aa: CASSYAVAPDNEQFF
v_call: TRBV21-1; j_call: TRBJ2-2; cdr3_aa: CASSKVRLRGEFVGELFF
v_call: TRBV18; j_call: TRBJ1-1; cdr3_aa: CASSPRQGQNTEAFF
v_call: TRBV10-3; j_call: TRBJ2-5; cdr3_aa: CAIRPTSGRTEETQYF
v_call: TRBV9; j_call: TRBJ2-3; cdr3_aa: CASSVASGRTDTQYF
v_call: TRBV7-2; j_call: TRBJ1-4; cdr3_aa: CASSWKTGAGEKLFF
v_call: TRBV9; j_call: TRBJ1-5; cdr3_aa: CASGQGLESGQPQHF
v_call: TRBV19; j_call: TRBJ2-2; cdr3_aa: CASSIDRRGIGELFF
v_call: TRBV24-1; j_call: TRBJ2-7; cdr3_aa: CATSQSGQGARDSYEQYF
v_call: TRBV3-1/TRBV3-2; j_call: TRBJ1-6; cdr3_aa: CASSRTGLDSPLHF